This entry lists 24 T cell receptor beta chains sequenced from one sample in a study of CD8 T cells in Susac syndrome. Random hexamers primed reverse transcription of about 0.45 to 1 ug RNA. TCRdb fed the immunoSEQ multiplex PCR reads into MiXCR, producing one record per CDR3 protein. The table shows hundreds of thousands of distinct CDR3 sequences, with roughly 90% occurring only once. Specimen: CD8+ T cells from PBMCs. The source of these receptors is a human donor with multiple sclerosis.

The chain uses TRBV30 and TRBJ2-7, with D possibly matching TRBD1 (6 bases). Germline CDR1 is GTSNPN and CDR2 is SVGIG (reference sequence). This CDR3 has 13 amino acids. Deletions cut 4 bases from V and 7 bases from J, with 17 bases between. As DNA, the CDR3 is TGTGCCTGGACCCAAGGGGGATTGGGTGAGCAGTACTTC. Encoded protein: CAWTQGGLGEQYF.

This chain joins TRBV5-4 and TRBJ1-1; a weak D match, TRBD1 (6 bases). V was clipped by 2 bases and J by 4 bases, with 12 bases between them. Germline CDR1 reads SGHNT; CDR2 reads YYREEE (reference sequence). This CDR3 spans 14 amino acids. CDR3 in amino acids: CASSFLGGPTEAFF. In DNA form, the CDR3 reads TGTGCCAGCAGCTTCCTCGGGGGCCCCACTGAAGCTTTCTTT.

The V and J genes are TRBV6-1 and TRBJ2-7; 7 nucleotides agree with TRBD2. V lost 0 bases and J lost 0; bases outside the gene matches: 5. The CDR3 consists of 16 residues. Germline V gene sequence: CDR1 MNHNS, CDR2 SASEGT. The CDR3 loop reads CASSEAWLADSYEQYF. As DNA, the CDR3 is TGTGCCAGCAGTGAAGCTTGGCTAGCGGACTCCTACGAGCAGTACTTC.

The chain uses TRBV27 and TRBJ2-1; 12 nucleotides align to TRBD2. With 4 bases clipped from V and 3 bases from J, the junction kept 16 bases outside the gene matches. CDR1 MNHEY and CDR2 SMNVEV come from the germline V gene (reference sequence). The CDR3 has 20 amino acids. In DNA, the CDR3 is TGTGCCAGCAGTTCAACGACTAGCGGGAGCGGATTGAGTGGCTACAATGAGCAGTTCTTC. Protein: CASSSTTSGSGLSGYNEQFF.

The chain links TRBV7-2 to TRBJ2-5; maybe TRBD2 (5 bases). Per germline, CDR1 SGHTA and CDR2 FQGNSA. This CDR3 comprises 12 residues. V dropped 6 bases and J dropped 5 bases, with 10 bases sitting between them. CDR3 protein: CASSPQRETQYF. The CDR3 nucleotides read TGTGCCAGCAGTCCTCAGCGGGAGACCCAGTACTTC.

This chain connects TRBV9 to TRBJ2-7; TRBD1 matches 7 bases. Looked up from germline, CDR1 is SGDLS and CDR2 is YYNGEE. The CDR3 extends over 13 amino acids. V shed 8 bases and J 4 bases; nucleotides not matched to a gene: 9. The DNA of the CDR3 is TGTGCCAGTAGTAGTGCAGGGGGATACGAGCAGTACTTC. This encodes CASSSAGGYEQYF.

V usage is TRBV28 and J usage is TRBJ2-7; TRBD2 aligns across 12 bases. Per the germline V gene, CDR1 is MDHEN and CDR2 is SYDVKM. There are 16 residues in the CDR3. The J segment lost 4 bases and the V segment lost 6 bases, leaving 10 bases of the junction unmatched. The CDR3 here is CASSSRLAGAFYEQYF. CDR3 sequence (DNA): TGTGCCAGCAGCAGCCGACTAGCGGGAGCTTTTTACGAGCAGTACTTC.

This sequence joins TRBV6-5 and TRBJ2-1; D might be TRBD2 (5 bases). Germline-derived CDR1 and CDR2 are MNHEY and SVGAGI. V was clipped by 8 bases and J by 5 bases, with 16 bases between them. CDR3 length: 14 amino acids. The CDR3 is CASSAGGENNEQFF. The CDR3 coding sequence is TGTGCCAGCTCCGCGGGCGGAGAAAACAATGAGCAGTTCTTC.

This clonotype occurred once. This chain connects TRBV24-1 to TRBJ2-7; D unresolved. CDR3 length: 15 amino acids. The V gene's germline CDR1 is KGHDR and CDR2 SFDVKD. V was trimmed by 3 bases and J by 7 bases, leaving 18 bases between them. DNA of the CDR3: TGTGCCACCAGTGATATAGGTTATCGTCAGCGTGAGCAGTACTTC. Translation: CATSDIGYRQREQYF.

The V call is TRBV6-5, the J call TRBJ1-3; D is possibly TRBD1 (6 bases). CDR1 MNHEY and CDR2 SVGAGI come from the germline V gene. This CDR3 spans 17 amino acids. The V end lost 0 bases, the J end lost 0 bases, and 12 bases lay between the germline ends. For the CDR3, the DNA is TGTGCCAGCAGTTACTCGGTTGGGACAAGCTCTGGAAACACCATATATTTT. Translation: CASSYSVGTSSGNTIYF.

This clonotype came up once. The CDR3 DNA follows: TGCGCCAGCAGCCAAGATCCCCCAGAAAAGAACACTGAAGCTTTCTTT. Its protein product is CASSQDPPEKNTEAFF. The J gene is TRBJ1-1, the V gene TRBV4-1; D not resolved. V lost 0 bases, J lost 1 base, and 12 bases lay in between. The germline V gene encodes CDR1 MGHRA and CDR2 YSYEKL. This CDR3 has 16 amino acids.

The genes are TRBV4-1 and TRBJ1-5; D gene uncertain. In germline, CDR1 is MGHRA, CDR2 YSYEKL. V lost 0 bases and J lost 6, with 9 bases in between. The CDR3 runs to 14 residues. For the CDR3, the DNA is TGCGCCAGCAGCCAAGATCTGGGAGGTCAGCCCCAGCATTTT. It is translated as CASSQDLGGQPQHF.

The chain carries TRBV6-1 and TRBJ2-3, with 9 bases matching TRBD2. V trimming: 5 bases; J trimming: 4 bases; junction bases outside the gene matches: 1. Germline-derived CDR1 and CDR2 are MNHNS and SASEGT. The CDR3 totals 13 residues. The CDR3 DNA reads TGTGCCAGCAGTAGCGGGAGGTCAGATACGCAGTATTTT. It is translated as CASSSGRSDTQYF.

The chain is built from TRBV9 and TRBJ2-7, with D unclear. The germline V gene has CDR1 SGDLS and CDR2 YYNGEE. This CDR3 has 13 residues. V dropped 4 bases and J dropped 3 bases, with 11 bases sitting between them. The CDR3 is CASSKSEGYEQYF. In DNA, the CDR3 is TGTGCCAGCAGCAAATCCGAAGGCTACGAGCAGTACTTC.

The chain joins TRBV23-1 to TRBJ2-7; perhaps D is TRBD1 or TRBD2 (5 bases each). TRBV23-1 is an ORF, with its function uncertain. The CDR3 consists of 15 residues. V lost 1 base to trimming and J lost 2 bases, with 12 bases between them. The DNA for the CDR3 is TGCGCCAGCAGTCAATGTCCAGGGAGCGCCTACGAGCAGTACTTC. Its protein is CASSQCPGSAYEQYF.

This clonotype was seen only once. V is TRBV9 and J is TRBJ1-5; D is uncertain. Germline assignment: CDR1 SGDLS and CDR2 YYNGEE. The V end was cut by 4 bases, the J end by 0 bases, with 14 bases between. The CDR3 length is 16 residues. CDR3 nucleotide sequence: TGTGCCAGCAGCACACCCGGGGTGTATAGCAATCAGCCCCAGCATTTT. This translates into CASSTPGVYSNQPQHF. Full variable domain (missing parts from reference TRBV9 and TRBJ1-5): DSGVTQTPKHLITATGQRVTLRCSPRSGDLSVYWYQQSLDQGLQFLIQYYNGEERAKGNILERFSAQQFPDLHSELNLSSLELGDSALYFCASSTPGVYSNQPQHFGDGTRLSIL.

The chain couples TRBV23-1 to TRBJ1-5; 7 bases align to TRBD1. TRBV23-1 qualifies as an ORF whose function is uncertain. This CDR3 has 17 amino acids. The V and J ends lost 6 bases and 3 bases, in that order; junction bases with no gene match: 14. DNA of the CDR3: TGCGCCAGCAGCCTACCCAGGGGGAAGGGGCACAATCAGCCCCAGCATTTT. This gives the protein CASSLPRGKGHNQPQHF.

CDR3 protein: CASSPQGGGPEQFF. The CDR3 nucleotides are TGTGCCAGTAGTCCGCAGGGGGGGGGTCCTGAGCAGTTCTTC. The chain carries TRBV19 and TRBJ2-1; D possibly uses TRBD1 or TRBD2 (7 bases each). The CDR3 runs to 14 residues. The germline V and J ends were trimmed by 5 bases and 9 bases, with 17 bases remaining between them. Germline CDR1 reads LNHDA; CDR2 reads SQIVND (reference sequence). The full variable domain, with the rest looked up from reference TRBV19 and TRBJ2-1, is DGGITQSPKYLFRKEGQNVTLSCEQNLNHDAMYWYRQDPGQGLRLIYYSQIVNDFQKGDIAEGYSVSREKKESFPLTVTSAQKNPTAFYLCASSPQGGGPEQFFGPGTRLTVL.

The sample holds a few counts of this clonotype. This rearrangement joins TRBV11-2 to TRBJ2-7; 15 bases line up with TRBD2. This CDR3 comprises 15 residues. Looked up from germline, CDR1 is SGHAT and CDR2 is FQNNGV. The ends lost 5 bases at V and 4 bases at J; junction bases unmatched: 3. CDR3 loop: CASSLGLAGGYEQYF. As DNA, the CDR3 is TGTGCCAGCAGCCTCGGACTAGCGGGAGGGTACGAGCAGTACTTC.

The V call is TRBV29-1, the J call TRBJ2-2; a weak D match, TRBD1 (6 bases). V lost 2 bases to trimming and J lost 5 bases, with 9 bases between them. CDR3 size: 13 residues. The germline CDR1 and CDR2 sequences are SQVTM and ANQGSEA. CDR3 bases: TGCAGCGTTGAACATAGGGGGACCGGGGAGCTGTTTTTT. Translating it yields CSVEHRGTGELFF.

This clonotype turned up a few times. The V gene is TRBV28, the J gene TRBJ1-1; 7 bases match TRBD1. V gave up 4 bases and J gave up 0 bases; unmatched junction bases: 2. The CDR3 is 14 amino acids. Germline assignment: CDR1 MDHEN and CDR2 SYDVKM. DNA for the CDR3: TGTGCCAGCAGTTACAGGGGCCTGAACACTGAAGCTTTCTTT. Translating gives CASSYRGLNTEAFF.

The rearrangement joins TRBV15 to TRBJ2-2, with unresolved D. Germline CDR1 and CDR2: LNHNV and YYDKDF (reference sequence). The length of the CDR3 is 14 residues. The germline V and J ends were trimmed by 5 bases and 6 bases, with 13 bases remaining between them. CDR3 in amino acids: CATSPHGEAGELFF. Here the CDR3 DNA reads TGTGCCACCAGCCCCCATGGAGAGGCCGGGGAGCTGTTTTTT.

This clonotype appeared a single time. The chain combines TRBV12-3 or TRBV12-4 with TRBJ2-1, with 7 bases aligning to TRBD2. With 10 bases clipped from V and 0 bases from J, the junction kept 6 bases outside the gene matches. The CDR3 has 14 amino acids. The CDR3 region has the DNA TGTGCCACCCACGGGAGGAGCTCCTACAATGAGCAGTTCTTC. It yields the protein CATHGRSSYNEQFF.

This chain joins TRBV20-1 and TRBJ1-2; the D is unclear. Germline V gene data show CDR1 as DFQATT and CDR2 as SNEGSKA (reference sequence). CDR3 size: 11 residues. Trimming removed 3 bases at V and 5 bases at J, with 7 bases between. CDR3 in DNA: TGCAGTGCTAGTGGCAGATATGGCTACACCTTC. It codes for CSASGRYGYTF.